This section outlines one TCR beta chain sequence together with its context. Antigen specificity is unknown. The sample belongs to a study of regulatory T cells in long-lasting Graves disease. General study findings and limits: Persistent patients shared 2,741 public clonotypes among themselves. Newly diagnosed patients shared fewer, at more than 750.

CDR3 length: 14 residues. V was pared by 3 bases and J by 1 base, with 9 bases between. From germline, CDR1 is SGHVS and CDR2 FQNEAQ. Time point defined: newly diagnosed GD, antithyroid drugs for less than 3 months. Preparation of the TCR library used RNA extracted from PBMCs. The patients included were those that came from an endocrinology department in Xi'an, China. Relying on iRepertoire HTBI primers and Arm-PCR of CDR3 regions, the team built TCR beta libraries. One entry per CDR3 protein results from TCRdb running MiXCR on the multiplex PCR reads. The table lists about 530,000 distinct CDR3 sequences, approximately 16% of them singletons. In addition, the sample was reused for a study of T cells in Graves' hyperthyroidism and ophthalmopathy. That work adds: Used for diagnoses were clinical symptoms, serum thyroxine and TRAb, thyroid ultrasound and orbital computed tomography.

The receptor was isolated from a woman aged 35 to 59 with Graves disease. V is TRBV7-8 and J is TRBJ2-5; no clear D gene. This specimen was peripheral blood mononuclear cells (PBMCs), taken at new diagnosis, from a patient treated with antithyroid drugs. CDR3 sequence (DNA): TGTGCCAGCAGCTTCGATACGCCCCAAGAGACCCAGTACTTC. This translates into CASSFDTPQETQYF.